The source of this T cell receptor (beta chain) is a study of T cell changes during pregnancy in multiple sclerosis. The assay was immunoSEQ multiplex PCR, and TCRdb's table has in-frame clones only and misses some. Of 79,000 or so clones detected, 75% to 95% appear once; the ten largest clones hold 1.5% to 2%. The CDR3 has 16 residues. Germline CDR1 and CDR2: LGHNA and YNFKEQ. V was cut by 0 bases and J by 6 bases, with 16 bases left in between. V and J are TRBV4-2 and TRBJ2-3; TRBD2 might be the D (6 bases). This clonotype was sampled from a female donor in good health, enrolled as a control in a pregnancy study. The sample consisted of peripheral blood, taken in the first trimester of pregnancy. CDR3 DNA sequence: TGTGCCAGCAGCCAAGAGCCCGTTATGGCGGGGGATACGCAGTATTTT. This sequence encodes CASSQEPVMAGDTQYF.